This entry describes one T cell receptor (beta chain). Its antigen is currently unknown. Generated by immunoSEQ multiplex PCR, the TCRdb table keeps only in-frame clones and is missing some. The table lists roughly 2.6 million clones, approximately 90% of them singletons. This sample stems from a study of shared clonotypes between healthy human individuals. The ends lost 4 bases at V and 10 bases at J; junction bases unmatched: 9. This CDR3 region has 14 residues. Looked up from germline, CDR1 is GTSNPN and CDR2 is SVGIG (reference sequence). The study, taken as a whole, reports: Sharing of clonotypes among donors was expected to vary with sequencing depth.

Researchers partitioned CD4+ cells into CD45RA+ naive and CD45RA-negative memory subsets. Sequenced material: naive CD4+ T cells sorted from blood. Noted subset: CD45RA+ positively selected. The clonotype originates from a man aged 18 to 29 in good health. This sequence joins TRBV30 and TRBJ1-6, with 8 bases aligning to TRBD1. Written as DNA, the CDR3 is TGTGCCTGGACCAGCGGGACAGGCGGCTCACCCCTCCACTTT. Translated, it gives CAWTSGTGGSPLHF.